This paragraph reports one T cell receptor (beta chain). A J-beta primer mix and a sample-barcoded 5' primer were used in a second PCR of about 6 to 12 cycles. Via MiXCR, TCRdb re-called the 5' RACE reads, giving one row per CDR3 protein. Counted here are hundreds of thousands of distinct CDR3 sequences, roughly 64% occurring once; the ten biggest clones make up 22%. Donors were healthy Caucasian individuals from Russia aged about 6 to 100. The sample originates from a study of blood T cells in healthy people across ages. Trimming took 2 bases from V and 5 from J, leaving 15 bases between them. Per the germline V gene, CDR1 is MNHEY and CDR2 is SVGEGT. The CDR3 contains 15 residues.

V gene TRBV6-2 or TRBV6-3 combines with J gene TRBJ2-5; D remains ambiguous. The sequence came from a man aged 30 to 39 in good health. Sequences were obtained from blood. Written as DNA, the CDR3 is TGTGCCAGCAGTTACCCGAATTTGGGGAAGGAGACCCAGTACTTC. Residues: CASSYPNLGKETQYF.